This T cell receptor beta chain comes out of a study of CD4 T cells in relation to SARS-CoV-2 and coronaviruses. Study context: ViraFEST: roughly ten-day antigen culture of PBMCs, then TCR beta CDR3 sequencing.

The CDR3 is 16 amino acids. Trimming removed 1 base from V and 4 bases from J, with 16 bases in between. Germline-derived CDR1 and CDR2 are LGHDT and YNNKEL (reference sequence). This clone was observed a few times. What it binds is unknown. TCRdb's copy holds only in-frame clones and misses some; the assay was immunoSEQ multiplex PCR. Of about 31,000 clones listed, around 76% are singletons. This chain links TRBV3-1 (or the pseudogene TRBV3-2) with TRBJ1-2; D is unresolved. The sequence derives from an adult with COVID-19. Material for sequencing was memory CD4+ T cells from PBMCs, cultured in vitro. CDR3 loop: CASSQVFRSPSYGYTF. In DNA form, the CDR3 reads TGTGCCAGCAGCCAAGTCTTCCGGAGCCCCTCCTATGGCTACACCTTC.